A single sample gave rise to the 6 T cell receptor beta chains below, sequenced in a study of blood T cells in healthy people across ages. The second PCR ran roughly 6 to 12 cycles with a sample-barcoded 5' primer and J-beta primers. TCRdb processed the 5' RACE reads anew with MiXCR; each CDR3 protein has one entry. Of about 1.8 million distinct CDR3 sequences listed, around half were seen once; the top ten hold over 2%. Sequences were obtained from blood. These TCRs come from a middle-aged woman in good health.

This clonotype was observed a handful of times. CDR3 amino acids: CSVEARVPSGANVLTF. The CDR3 bases are TGCAGCGTTGAAGCGAGGGTCCCCTCTGGGGCCAACGTCCTGACTTTC. The rearrangement uses TRBV29-1 and TRBJ2-6, with TRBD2 as a possible D gene (5 bases). Per the germline V gene, CDR1 is SQVTM and CDR2 is ANQGSEA. The CDR3 is made up of 16 amino acids. V was shortened by 1 base and J by 0 bases, with 10 bases between the two germline ends.

The chain carries TRBV7-6 and TRBJ2-1; unclear D gene. Trimming removed 5 bases from V and 7 bases from J, with 12 bases in between. The CDR3 sequence is 13 residues long. The V gene's germline CDR1 is SGHVS and CDR2 FNYEAQ. For the CDR3, the DNA is TGTGCCAGCAGCCCAAATACACGGAATGAGCAGTTCTTC. It encodes CASSPNTRNEQFF.

The rearrangement uses TRBV9 and TRBJ2-5; D not resolved. From germline, CDR1 is SGDLS and CDR2 YYNGEE. Trimming stripped 3 bases from V and 1 base from J, with 19 bases between. CDR3 length: 17 amino acids. The CDR3 coding sequence is TGTGCCAGCAGCGACAATCCCCGTGACAAGATCCAAGAGACCCAGTACTTC. It translates to CASSDNPRDKIQETQYF. Complete variable domain (other parts from reference TRBV9 and TRBJ2-5): DSGVTQTPKHLITATGQRVTLRCSPRSGDLSVYWYQQSLDQGLQFLIQYYNGEERAKGNILERFSAQQFPDLHSELNLSSLELGDSALYFCASSDNPRDKIQETQYFGPGTRLLVL.

CDR3 loop: CSARLAGEETQYF. The CDR3, as DNA: TGCAGTGCTCGACTAGCGGGGGAAGAGACCCAGTACTTC. The rearrangement joins TRBV20-1 to TRBJ2-5; 12 bases map to TRBD2. Germline CDR1 is DFQATT and CDR2 is SNEGSKA (reference sequence). J was trimmed by 3 bases and V by 5 bases; bases with no gene match: 1. The CDR3 spans 13 residues.

The chain joins TRBV29-1 to TRBJ2-5, with D perhaps matching TRBD2 (7 bases). CDR1 is SQVTM and CDR2 is ANQGSEA in the germline V gene. The CDR3 loop spans 14 amino acids. The V and J ends lost 5 bases and 2 bases respectively, with 15 bases between them. CDR3 nucleotides: TGCAGCGTTACGATCCGGGGGGCGCAAGAGACCCAGTACTTC. Its translation: CSVTIRGAQETQYF.

This clonotype was picked up a small number of times. This sequence joins TRBV7-9 and TRBJ1-4; no firm D call. Trimming removed 5 bases at V and 10 bases at J, with 14 bases between. The germline gives CDR1 SEHNR, CDR2 FQNEAQ (reference sequence). The CDR3 extends over 13 amino acids. The CDR3 here is CASSGDGLAKLFF. Written as DNA, the CDR3 is TGTGCCAGCAGCGGAGACGGTTTGGCAAAACTGTTTTTT.